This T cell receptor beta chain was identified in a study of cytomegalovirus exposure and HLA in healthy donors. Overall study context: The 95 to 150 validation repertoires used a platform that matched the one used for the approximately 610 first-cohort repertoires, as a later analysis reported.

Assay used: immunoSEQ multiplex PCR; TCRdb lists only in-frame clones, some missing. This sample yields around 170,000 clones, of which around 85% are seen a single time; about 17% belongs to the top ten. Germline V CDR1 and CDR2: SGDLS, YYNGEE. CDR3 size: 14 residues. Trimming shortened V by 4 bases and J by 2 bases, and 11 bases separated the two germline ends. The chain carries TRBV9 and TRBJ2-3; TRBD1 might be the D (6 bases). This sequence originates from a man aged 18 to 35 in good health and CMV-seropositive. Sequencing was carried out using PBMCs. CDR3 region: CASSTGQNTDTQYF. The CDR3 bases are TGTGCCAGCAGCACCGGACAGAACACAGATACGCAGTATTTT.